The 25 T cell receptor beta chains below come from one sample, sequenced in a study of cytomegalovirus exposure and HLA in healthy donors. Sequencing used immunoSEQ multiplex PCR; TCRdb keeps in-frame clones, though not all of them. Among over 200,000 clones listed, 90% were seen once. The sequenced sample consisted of PBMCs. Receptor source: a young woman in good health and CMV-seronegative.

J is TRBJ1-2 and V is TRBV5-1; the D gene is possibly TRBD1 (5 bases). CDR3 size: 14 residues. The V end was cut by 2 bases, the J end by 8 bases, with 16 bases between. The germline CDR1 and CDR2 sequences are SGHRS and YFSETQ. The chain's CDR3 is CASSFDGALNGYTF. In DNA, the CDR3 is TGCGCCAGCAGCTTTGATGGGGCTTTAAACGGCTACACCTTC. The complete variable domain, with remaining parts taken from reference TRBV5-1 and TRBJ1-2, reads KAGVTQTPRYLIKTRGQQVTLSCSPISGHRSVSWYQQTPGQGLQFLFEYFSETQRNKGNFPGRFSGRQFSNSRSEMNVSTLELGDSALYLCASSFDGALNGYTFGSGTRLTVV.

The chain carries TRBV18 and TRBJ1-4; TRBD1 agrees at 8 bases. From germline, CDR1 is KGHSH and CDR2 LQKENI. V gave up 3 bases and J gave up 8 bases; unmatched junction bases: 5. CDR3 size: 14 residues. In DNA form, the CDR3 reads TGTGCCAGCTCACCGACAGGGGTGATGGAAAAACTGTTTTTT. Translation gives CASSPTGVMEKLFF.

V gene TRBV28 combines with J gene TRBJ1-2; D may be TRBD1 (5 bases). Germline assignment: CDR1 MDHEN and CDR2 SYDVKM. The CDR3 runs to 17 residues. Between the trimmed V and J ends, which lost 4 bases and 6 bases, there was a span of 24 bases. The CDR3 is CASSSRGGQYPRHGYTF. The CDR3 DNA follows: TGTGCCAGCAGTTCGCGCGGGGGTCAGTACCCACGTCATGGCTACACCTTC.

The chain couples TRBV10-3 to TRBJ2-5; D is perhaps TRBD2 (6 bases). Trimming stripped 8 bases from V and 2 bases from J, with 12 bases between. CDR1 ENHRY and CDR2 SYGVKD come from the germline V gene. The CDR3 is made up of 13 amino acids. As DNA, the CDR3 is TGTGCCATCGCTGTGGGACTTCAAGAGACCCAGTACTTC. Translating gives CAIAVGLQETQYF.

This clone was picked up a small number of times. The chain has TRBV7-9 and TRBJ1-1; 7 nucleotides agree with TRBD1. Trimming at V came to 2 bases and at J to 0 bases, leaving 6 bases not matched to a gene. The CDR3 is 16 amino acids. Germline V gene sequence: CDR1 SEHNR, CDR2 FQNEAQ (reference sequence). The CDR3 sequence is CASSLLPGQMNTEAFF. The CDR3 bases are TGTGCCAGCAGCTTATTGCCGGGACAGATGAACACTGAAGCTTTCTTT.

V and J are TRBV11-3 and TRBJ2-3; D remains ambiguous. Germline assignment: CDR1 SGHNT and CDR2 YENEEA. V lost 1 base and J 7 bases, leaving 9 bases between the germline ends. This CDR3 is built from 13 residues. This CDR3 is CASSLAFDNTQYF. The CDR3 DNA reads TGTGCCAGCAGCTTAGCTTTTGACAATACGCAGTATTTT.

The chain has TRBV4-3 and TRBJ1-2; 9 bases line up with TRBD1. Trimming took 0 bases from V and 5 from J; bases not matched to a gene: 4. Germline CDR1 and CDR2: LGHNA and YSLEER. The CDR3 covers 15 residues. Written as DNA, the CDR3 is TGCGCCAGCAGCCAAGATCCGGGGACAGGGTATGGCTACACCTTC. Amino acid sequence: CASSQDPGTGYGYTF.

The chain uses TRBV18 and TRBJ2-1; D possibly corresponds to TRBD2 (6 bases). Germline CDR1 reads KGHSH; CDR2 reads LQKENI. The CDR3 totals 13 residues. With 6 bases removed from V and 4 bases from J, the gap between germline ends came to 10 bases. CDR3 residues: CASSAGTYNEQFF. The CDR3 region has the DNA TGTGCCAGCTCCGCAGGGACTTACAATGAGCAGTTCTTC.

The chain links TRBV9 to TRBJ1-1; no firm D call. Germline CDR1 is SGDLS and CDR2 is YYNGEE. This CDR3 has 15 amino acids. V lost 0 bases and J 0 bases, leaving 9 bases between the germline ends. DNA of the CDR3: TGTGCCAGCAGCGTAGAGGCGGCCCTGAACACTGAAGCTTTCTTT. Protein: CASSVEAALNTEAFF.

This clone has only one observation. The CDR3 loop reads CASSFYRAQPQHF. The CDR3 DNA reads TGTGCCAGCAGTTTCTACAGGGCTCAGCCCCAGCATTTT. J is TRBJ1-5 and V is TRBV28, with D possibly TRBD1 on 6 matching bases. From germline, CDR1 is MDHEN and CDR2 SYDVKM. The CDR3 loop spans 13 amino acids. V was pared by 3 bases and J by 6 bases, with 9 bases between.

V is TRBV28 and J is TRBJ2-5; TRBD2 matches at 11 bases. There are 15 residues in the CDR3. Trimming at V came to 3 bases and at J to 3 bases, leaving 3 bases not matched to a gene. Germline V CDR1 and CDR2: MDHEN, SYDVKM. The CDR3 is CASSLSGLAEETQYF. As DNA, the CDR3 is TGTGCCAGCAGTTTGTCGGGACTAGCGGAAGAGACCCAGTACTTC.

This clone was detected only a few times. The chain recombines TRBV6-5 with TRBJ1-2; D call uncertain. Between the trimmed V and J ends, which lost 8 bases and 8 bases, there was a span of 15 bases. CDR3 length equals 12 residues. Germline lookup yields CDR1 MNHEY and CDR2 SVGAGI. CDR3 sequence: CASGRGGGGYTF. DNA for the CDR3: TGTGCCAGCGGTCGGGGTGGAGGGGGCTACACCTTC.

J is TRBJ1-1 and V is TRBV27; D unclear. This CDR3 has 13 residues. Germline V gene sequence: CDR1 MNHEY, CDR2 SMNVEV (reference sequence). The germline V and J ends were trimmed by 3 bases and 3 bases, with 8 bases remaining between them. This CDR3 is CASSFDWDTEAFF. For the CDR3, the DNA is TGTGCCAGCAGTTTCGACTGGGACACTGAAGCTTTCTTT.

The chain combines TRBV20-1 with TRBJ2-1, with D unclear. Looked up from germline, CDR1 is DFQATT and CDR2 is SNEGSKA (reference sequence). Trimming pared 3 bases from V and 6 bases from J, leaving 6 bases between. This CDR3 region has 11 residues. The CDR3 bases are TGCAGTGCTAGTTCCGTCAATGAGCAGTTCTTC. It codes for CSASSVNEQFF.

The chain employs TRBV7-9 and TRBJ1-5, with D perhaps matching TRBD1 (5 bases). The CDR3 sequence is 13 residues long. Germline CDR1 is SEHNR and CDR2 is FQNEAQ (reference sequence). V dropped 3 bases and J dropped 4 bases, with 7 bases sitting between them. CDR3 sequence (DNA): TGTGCCAGCAGCTTCGACAGAAATCAGCCCCAGCATTTT. Its protein product is CASSFDRNQPQHF. Full variable domain (outside the CDR3, taken from reference TRBV7-9 and TRBJ1-5): DTGVSQNPRHKITKRGQNVTFRCDPISEHNRLYWYRQTLGQGPEFLTYFQNEAQLEKSRLLSDRFSAERPKGSFSTLEIQRTEQGDSAMYLCASSFDRNQPQHFGDGTRLSIL.

This rearrangement joins TRBV7-6 to TRBJ2-1; 13 bases match TRBD2. The germline gives CDR1 SGHVS, CDR2 FNYEAQ. V shed 1 base, J shed 9 bases, and the junction held 6 bases outside the gene matches. The CDR3 consists of 16 residues. The CDR3 sequence is CASSLGTSGGGSEQFF. The CDR3 DNA reads as TGTGCCAGCAGCTTAGGTACTAGCGGGGGGGGAAGTGAGCAGTTCTTC.

The chain joins TRBV19 to TRBJ1-4; 7 nucleotides agree with TRBD1. The CDR3 spans 12 residues. With V trimmed by 5 bases and J by 8 bases, 2 bases remained unmatched. Germline V gene data show CDR1 as LNHDA and CDR2 as SQIVND (reference sequence). CDR3 in amino acids: CASSRDSEKLFF. As DNA, the CDR3 is TGTGCCAGTAGTCGGGACAGCGAAAAACTGTTTTTT.

This clone came up a few times. One junction end disagrees with the germline gene, perhaps due to a read error. V is TRBV7-7 and J is TRBJ2-1; 8 bases line up with TRBD1. The CDR3 is 14 residues long. CDR1 is SSHAT and CDR2 is FNYEAQ in the germline V gene (reference sequence). The CDR3 reads CASSRGQGYNEQFF. The CDR3 nucleotides read TGTGCTAGCAGCCGAGGACAGGGTTACAATGAGCAGTTCTTC.

This clone appeared once. The gene calls are TRBV20-1 and TRBJ2-5; D is undetermined. Germline CDR1 DFQATT, CDR2 SNEGSKA (reference sequence). The CDR3 sequence is 11 residues long. V was pared by 5 bases and J by 3 bases, with 7 bases between. The chain's CDR3 is CSAAPKETQYF. The CDR3 nucleotides are TGCAGTGCTGCGCCCAAAGAGACCCAGTACTTC.

The chain couples TRBV5-1 to TRBJ1-5; D unclear. Trimming stripped 0 bases from V and 3 bases from J, with 7 bases between. Germline-derived CDR1 and CDR2 are SGHRS and YFSETQ. The CDR3 length is 14 residues. The CDR3, as DNA: TGCGCCAGCAGCTTGGTAGGAGACAATCAGCCCCAGCATTTT. Its translation: CASSLVGDNQPQHF.

The chain joins TRBV2 to TRBJ1-6, with TRBD1 identical over 8 bases. V was clipped by 6 bases and J by 7 bases; unmatched bases: 5. CDR3 length: 14 residues. The germline V gene encodes CDR1 SNHLY and CDR2 FYNNEI. The CDR3 DNA is TGTGCCAGCAGGGACAGGGTTGCAAATTCACCCCTCCACTTT. Encoded protein: CASRDRVANSPLHF.

V gene TRBV6-1 combines with J gene TRBJ1-3; maybe TRBD1 (5 bases). Trimming took off 0 bases at V and 4 bases at J, with 13 bases between the two ends. This CDR3 region has 16 residues. Germline lookup yields CDR1 MNHNS and CDR2 SASEGT. The CDR3 loop reads CASSEALRGPGNTIYF. CDR3 DNA sequence: TGTGCCAGCAGTGAAGCGTTAAGGGGTCCGGGAAACACCATATATTTT.

This chain connects TRBV2 to TRBJ1-1; D is perhaps TRBD1 (6 bases). From germline, CDR1 is SNHLY and CDR2 FYNNEI. The length of the CDR3 is 13 residues. V gave up 6 bases and J gave up 3 bases, with 11 bases separating them. The CDR3 protein is CASSRTVDTEAFF. The CDR3 DNA reads as TGTGCCAGCAGCCGGACAGTCGACACTGAAGCTTTCTTT.

The CDR3 sequence is CASSMKGTGSYEQYV. In DNA, the CDR3 is TGTGCCAGTAGCATGAAGGGGACAGGATCCTACGAGCAGTACGTC. The chain uses TRBV19 and TRBJ2-7; TRBD1 aligns across 8 bases. Trimming at V came to 6 bases and at J to 1 base, leaving 8 bases not matched to a gene. The CDR3 runs to 15 residues. Germline V gene lookup returns CDR1 LNHDA and CDR2 SQIVND (reference sequence).

The chain combines TRBV19 with TRBJ2-1, with a possible D match to TRBD2 (5 bases). Looked up from germline, CDR1 is LNHDA and CDR2 is SQIVND (reference sequence). V gave up 5 bases and J gave up 1 base, with 12 bases separating them. The length of the CDR3 is 15 residues. CDR3 in DNA: TGTGCCAGTAGTGGCCCAGCGGCGTCCTACAATGAGCAGTTCTTC. Translated: CASSGPAASYNEQFF.